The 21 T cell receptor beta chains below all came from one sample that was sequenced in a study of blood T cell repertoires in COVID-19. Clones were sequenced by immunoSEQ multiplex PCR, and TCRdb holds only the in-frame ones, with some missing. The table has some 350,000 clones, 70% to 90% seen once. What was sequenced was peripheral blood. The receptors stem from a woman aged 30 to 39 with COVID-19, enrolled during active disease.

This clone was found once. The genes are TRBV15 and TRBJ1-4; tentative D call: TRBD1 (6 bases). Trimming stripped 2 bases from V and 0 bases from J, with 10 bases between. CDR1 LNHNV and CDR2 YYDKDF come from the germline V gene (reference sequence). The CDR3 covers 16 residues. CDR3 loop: CATSRTGPSTNEKLFF. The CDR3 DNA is TGTGCCACCAGCAGAACAGGGCCCTCAACTAATGAAAAACTGTTTTTT.

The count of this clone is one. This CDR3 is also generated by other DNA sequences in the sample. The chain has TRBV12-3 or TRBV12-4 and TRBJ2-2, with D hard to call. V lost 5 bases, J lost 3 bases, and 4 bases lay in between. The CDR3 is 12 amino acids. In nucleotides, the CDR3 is TGTGCCAGCAGTAGCGACACCGGGGAGCTGTTTTTT. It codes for CASSSDTGELFF.

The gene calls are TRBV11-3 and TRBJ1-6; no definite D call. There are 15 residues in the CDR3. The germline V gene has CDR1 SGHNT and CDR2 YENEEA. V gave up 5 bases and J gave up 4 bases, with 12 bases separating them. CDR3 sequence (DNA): TGTGCCAGCAGCGGAGGAAACGGGTATAATTCACCCCTCCACTTT. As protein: CASSGGNGYNSPLHF.

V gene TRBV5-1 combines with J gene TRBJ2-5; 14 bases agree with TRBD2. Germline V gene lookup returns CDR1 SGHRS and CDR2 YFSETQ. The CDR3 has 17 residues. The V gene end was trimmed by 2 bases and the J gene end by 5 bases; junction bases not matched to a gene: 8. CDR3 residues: CASSLGTSGSPAETQYF. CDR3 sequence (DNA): TGCGCCAGCAGCTTAGGGACTAGCGGGAGCCCCGCGGAGACCCAGTACTTC.

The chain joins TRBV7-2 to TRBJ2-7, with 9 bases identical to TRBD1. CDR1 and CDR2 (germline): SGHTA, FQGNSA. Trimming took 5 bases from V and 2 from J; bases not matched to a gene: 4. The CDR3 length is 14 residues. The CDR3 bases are TGTGCCAGCAGCCCGCGGACAGGGGCCTACGAGCAGTACTTC. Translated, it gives CASSPRTGAYEQYF.

The CDR3 nucleotides read TGCGCCAGCAGTCAGGCGACACCGACTGGACAGGGACCAAACACCGGGGAGCTGTTTTTT. It is translated as CASSQATPTGQGPNTGELFF. The chain carries TRBV23-1 and TRBJ2-2; 8 positions match TRBD1. TRBV23-1 belongs to the ORF category, with a function that is uncertain. The length of the CDR3 is 20 residues. With V trimmed by 3 bases and J by 2 bases, 17 bases remained unmatched.

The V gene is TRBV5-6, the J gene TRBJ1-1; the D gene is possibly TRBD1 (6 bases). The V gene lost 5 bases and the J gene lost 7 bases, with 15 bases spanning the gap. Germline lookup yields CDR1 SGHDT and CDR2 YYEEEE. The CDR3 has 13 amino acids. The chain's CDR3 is CASSYDRNLEAFF. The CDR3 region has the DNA TGTGCCAGCAGTTACGACAGGAACCTTGAAGCTTTCTTT.

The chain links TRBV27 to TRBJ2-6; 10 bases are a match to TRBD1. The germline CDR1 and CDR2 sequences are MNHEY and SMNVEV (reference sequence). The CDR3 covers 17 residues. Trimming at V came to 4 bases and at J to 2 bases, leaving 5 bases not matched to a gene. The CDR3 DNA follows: TGTGCCAGCAGTTCTGGGACAGGGGTTACTGGGGCCAACGTCCTGACTTTC. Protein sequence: CASSSGTGVTGANVLTF.

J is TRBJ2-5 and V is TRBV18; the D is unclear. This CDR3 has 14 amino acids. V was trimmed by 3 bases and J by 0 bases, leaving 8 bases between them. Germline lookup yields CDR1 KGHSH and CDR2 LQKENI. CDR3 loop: CASSPNLYQETQYF. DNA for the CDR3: TGTGCCAGCTCACCTAACTTGTACCAAGAGACCCAGTACTTC.

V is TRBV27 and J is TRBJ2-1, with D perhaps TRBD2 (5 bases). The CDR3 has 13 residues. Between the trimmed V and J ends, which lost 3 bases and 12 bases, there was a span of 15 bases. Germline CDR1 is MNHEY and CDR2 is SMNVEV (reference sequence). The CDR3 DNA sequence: TGTGCCAGCAGTTTTAATCGAGGGCACGGGCAGTTCTTC. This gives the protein CASSFNRGHGQFF.

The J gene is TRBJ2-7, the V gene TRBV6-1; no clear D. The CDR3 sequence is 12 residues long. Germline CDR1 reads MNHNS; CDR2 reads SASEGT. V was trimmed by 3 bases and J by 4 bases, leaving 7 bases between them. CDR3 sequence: CASSDAWYEQYF. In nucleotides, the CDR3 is TGTGCCAGCAGTGACGCGTGGTACGAGCAGTACTTC.

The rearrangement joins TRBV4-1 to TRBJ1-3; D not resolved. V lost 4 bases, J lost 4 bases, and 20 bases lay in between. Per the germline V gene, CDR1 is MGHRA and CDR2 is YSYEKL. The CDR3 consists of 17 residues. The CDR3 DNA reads TGCGCCAGCAGCCTCGGGTCAGACCACCCGTTCGGAAACACCATATATTTT. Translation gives CASSLGSDHPFGNTIYF.

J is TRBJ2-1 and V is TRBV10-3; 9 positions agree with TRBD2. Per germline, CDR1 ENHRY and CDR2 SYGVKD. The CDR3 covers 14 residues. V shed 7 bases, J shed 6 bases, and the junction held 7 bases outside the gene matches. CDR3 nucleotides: TGTGCCATCAAGAGGCTAGCGGGGATCAATGAGCAGTTCTTC. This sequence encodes CAIKRLAGINEQFF.

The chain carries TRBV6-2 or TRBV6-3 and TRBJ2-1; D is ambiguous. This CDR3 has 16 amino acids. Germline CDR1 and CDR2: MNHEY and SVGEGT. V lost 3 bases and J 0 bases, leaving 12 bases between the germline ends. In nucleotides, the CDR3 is TGTGCCAGCAGTTATAGAGGTAGTAGCTCCTACAATGAGCAGTTCTTC. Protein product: CASSYRGSSSYNEQFF.

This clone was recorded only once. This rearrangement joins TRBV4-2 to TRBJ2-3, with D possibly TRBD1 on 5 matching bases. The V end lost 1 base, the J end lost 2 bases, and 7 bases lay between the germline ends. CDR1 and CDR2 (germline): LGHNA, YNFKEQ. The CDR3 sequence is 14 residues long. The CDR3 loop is CASSQGTITDTQYF. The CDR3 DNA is TGTGCCAGCAGCCAAGGGACAATCACAGATACGCAGTATTTT.

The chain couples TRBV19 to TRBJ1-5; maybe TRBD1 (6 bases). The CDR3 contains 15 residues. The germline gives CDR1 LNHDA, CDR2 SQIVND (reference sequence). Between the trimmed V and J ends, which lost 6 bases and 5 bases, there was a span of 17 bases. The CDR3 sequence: CASRKKGRGDQPQHF. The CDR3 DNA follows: TGTGCCAGTAGAAAGAAGGGCAGGGGTGATCAGCCCCAGCATTTT. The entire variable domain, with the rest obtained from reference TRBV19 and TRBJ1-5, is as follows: DGGITQSPKYLFRKEGQNVTLSCEQNLNHDAMYWYRQDPGQGLRLIYYSQIVNDFQKGDIAEGYSVSREKKESFPLTVTSAQKNPTAFYLCASRKKGRGDQPQHFGDGTRLSIL.

In DNA, the CDR3 is TGTGCCAGCAGCCCCCTGGGACAGGGTGTTTTTAAAGGGAAAGAGACCCAGTACTTC. This gives the protein CASSPLGQGVFKGKETQYF. The chain is built from TRBV3-1 (or the pseudogene TRBV3-2) and TRBJ2-5, with 9 positions matching TRBD1. J was trimmed by 3 bases and V by 4 bases; bases with no gene match: 18. The germline CDR1 and CDR2 sequences are LGHDT and YNNKEL (reference sequence). The CDR3 is 19 amino acids.

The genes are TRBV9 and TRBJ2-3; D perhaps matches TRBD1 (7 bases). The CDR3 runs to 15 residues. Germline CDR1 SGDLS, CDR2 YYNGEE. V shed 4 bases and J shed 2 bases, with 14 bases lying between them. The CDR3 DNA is TGTGCCAGCAGCTACCAGGGGGACTTCACAGATACGCAGTATTTT. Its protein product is CASSYQGDFTDTQYF.

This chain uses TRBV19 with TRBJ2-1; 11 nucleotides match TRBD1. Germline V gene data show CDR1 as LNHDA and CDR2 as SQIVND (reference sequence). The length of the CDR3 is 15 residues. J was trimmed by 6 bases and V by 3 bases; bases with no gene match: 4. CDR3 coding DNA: TGTGCCAGTAGTATCTACGGGACAGGGGGCAATGAGCAGTTCTTC. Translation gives CASSIYGTGGNEQFF.

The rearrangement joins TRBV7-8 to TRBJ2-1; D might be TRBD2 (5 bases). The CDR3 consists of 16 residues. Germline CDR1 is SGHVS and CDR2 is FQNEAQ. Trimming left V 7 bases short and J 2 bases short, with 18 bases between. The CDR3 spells CASIQGSGVTYNEQFF. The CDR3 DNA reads TGTGCCAGCATCCAAGGATCCGGGGTCACCTACAATGAGCAGTTCTTC.

CDR3 amino acids: CASSLGLAGVNEQFF. The CDR3 coding sequence is TGTGCCAGCAGCCTTGGACTAGCGGGAGTTAACGAGCAGTTCTTC. The gene calls are TRBV4-2 and TRBJ2-1; the match to TRBD2 covers 13 bases. Trimming removed 4 bases from V and 10 bases from J; junction bases left unmatched: 7. This CDR3 contains 15 residues. CDR1 and CDR2 (germline): LGHNA, YNFKEQ.